This TCR beta chain emerged from a study of cytomegalovirus exposure and HLA in healthy donors. The overall study: HLA-typed donors were the source of about 85 million unique TCRs, which an early data release held.

The CDR3 length is 15 residues. V was shortened by 2 bases and J by 2 bases, with 11 bases between the two germline ends. Germline V CDR1 and CDR2: MNHEY, SVGAGI. General study points: Across donors, most TCRs were seen rarely, yet some public ones were widespread. Overall, under 200 TCR beta chains were annotated as cytomegalovirus-associated.

Both 60 Vbeta primers and 13 Jbeta primers went into the PCR. Authors' methods: Counted up in a later analysis, unique TCR beta chains came to about 83 million, with 9.5 million to 13 million shared. The data were produced by immunoSEQ multiplex PCR, yet TCRdb's version contains in-frame clones alone and is incomplete. That table supplies the V and J calls and clone size; D and trimming were determined from the DNA. This table has about 130,000 clones, approximately 82% appearing once. Note on this clone: Its antigen is unknown.

This receptor was obtained from a boy aged 2 to 10 in good health and CMV-seronegative. The chain has TRBV6-5 and TRBJ2-3; D may be TRBD1 (5 bases). What was sequenced was PBMCs. The CDR3 is CASSYRGPPTDTQYF. As DNA, the CDR3 is TGTGCCAGCAGTTACAGGGGCCCCCCCACAGATACGCAGTATTTT.